The clone carrying this T cell receptor (beta chain) occurred a few times. The data are from a study of blood T cell repertoires in COVID-19. Study details: PBMCs, B-cell-depleted T cells, or T cells provided the cDNA or gDNA that made up the material.

V lost 6 bases to trimming and J lost 7 bases, with 19 bases between them. CDR1 and CDR2 from the germline V gene are LNHDA and SQIVND (reference sequence). The CDR3 is made up of 14 amino acids. Repertoires were generated with immunoSEQ multiplex PCR, while TCRdb's copy carries only in-frame clones and drops some. Of 140,000 to 150,000 clones in the sample, approximately 92% were seen once. Sequencing was performed on peripheral blood. The chain joins TRBV19 to TRBJ2-7; D is possibly TRBD1 (5 bases). The clonotype was recovered from a woman aged 60-70 years with active COVID-19. The CDR3 reads CASSLQGLGREQYF. The CDR3 nucleotides are TGTGCCAGTAGCCTGCAGGGCCTGGGGCGGGAGCAGTACTTC.